These T cell receptor beta chains were read from a single sample in a study of blood T cell repertoires in COVID-19. Data came from immunoSEQ multiplex PCR; TCRdb stores just in-frame clones and leaves some out. Of about 280,000 clones listed, approximately 88% are singletons. Sequencing was done on a sample of peripheral blood. The receptor set was obtained from a man aged 50-60 years with acute or convalescent COVID-19. The CDR3 runs from the conserved cysteine through the conserved F or W. A D gene is named only where the DNA matches it firmly. Not all rows give a size; the values are once, few, many and, for expanded clones, a class.

TRBJ1-2	TRBD1	-	17	TRBV5-5	CASRTGTGGLLGYGYTF	TGTGCCAGCAGGACGGGGACAGGGGGCCTGTTGGGATATGGCTACACCTTC
TRBJ2-1	-	-	15	TRBV3-1/TRBV3-2	CASSPWGEYYNEQFF	TGTGCCAGCAGCCCGTGGGGGGAGTACTACAATGAGCAGTTCTTC
TRBJ1-1	-	-	14	TRBV30	CAHHTWGRGTEAFF	TGTGCTCACCATACCTGGGGGCGCGGGACTGAAGCTTTCTTT
TRBJ2-7	-	-	17	TRBV19	CASSIGIRGIPSYEQYF	TGTGCCAGTAGTATAGGAATTCGGGGGATACCCTCCTACGAGCAGTACTTC
TRBJ2-7	-	-	15	TRBV4-2	CASSLSRGSAYEQYF	TGTGCCAGCAGCCTGAGTAGGGGGTCCGCCTACGAGCAGTACTTC
TRBJ2-7	TRBD1	-	12	TRBV19	CATGDRGGEQYF	TGTGCCACCGGGGACAGGGGCGGCGAGCAGTACTTC
TRBJ1-6	-	-	14	TRBV19	CASSYVSAKSPLHF	TGTGCCAGTAGTTATGTGTCAGCGAAATCACCCCTCCACTTT
TRBJ2-2	TRBD1	-	15	TRBV4-1	CASSQGTGRSWELFF	TGCGCCAGCAGCCAGGGGACAGGTCGGAGCTGGGAGCTGTTTTTT
TRBJ2-1	TRBD2	-	15	TRBV5-5	CASSLIAGGPYEQFF	TGTGCCAGCAGCTTGATAGCGGGGGGGCCCTATGAGCAGTTCTTC
TRBJ1-4	TRBD1	-	16	TRBV18	CASSLTAQGGFEKLFF	TGTGCCAGCTCACTCACCGCACAGGGGGGGTTTGAAAAACTGTTTTTT
TRBJ1-3	-	-	12	TRBV6-6	CAIRSSGNTIYF	TGTGCCATCCGGTCCTCTGGAAACACCATATATTTT
TRBJ2-3	-	-	14	TRBV13	CASSFGGYTDTQYF	TGTGCCAGCAGCTTTGGAGGCTACACAGATACGCAGTATTTT
TRBJ2-3	TRBD1	-	14	TRBV10-2	CASSEGRGLYTQYF	TGCGCCAGCAGTGAGGGCAGGGGGCTATATACGCAGTATTTT
TRBJ1-1	TRBD1	-	15	TRBV25-1	CASSEKQGTGTEAFF	TGTGCCAGCAGTGAAAAACAGGGGACGGGTACTGAAGCTTTCTTT
TRBJ1-2	-	-	14	TRBV19	CASSMVQALGGYTF	TGTGCCAGTAGTATGGTACAGGCCCTCGGGGGCTACACCTTC
TRBJ2-7	TRBD2	-	16	TRBV4-2	CASSQTSAGGLVEQYF	TGTGCCAGCAGCCAAACGTCGGCGGGGGGGCTGGTCGAGCAGTACTTC
TRBJ1-4	-	-	14	TRBV9	CASSAWGGNEKLFF	TGTGCCAGCAGTGCCTGGGGCGGTAATGAAAAACTGTTTTTT
TRBJ2-5	-	-	14	TRBV10-3	CAISESQGWKTQYF	TGTGCCATCAGTGAGTCGCAGGGCTGGAAGACCCAGTACTTC
TRBJ2-5	TRBD1	few	14	TRBV11-2	CASSWPGQAETQYF	TGTGCCAGCAGCTGGCCGGGACAGGCTGAGACCCAGTACTTC
TRBJ1-3	-	-	15	TRBV7-9	CASSLFAYSGNTIYF	TGTGCCAGCAGCCTATTCGCCTACTCTGGAAACACCATATATTTT
TRBJ2-7	TRBD1	once	14	TRBV7-3	CASSPKRDSDEQYF	TGTGCCAGCAGCCCAAAGAGGGACAGCGACGAGCAGTACTTC
TRBJ1-2	TRBD1	-	14	TRBV2	CASCQGAANYGYTF	TGTGCCAGCTGTCAGGGGGCGGCTAACTATGGCTACACCTTC
TRBJ1-1	TRBD1	once	16	TRBV29-1	CSAGQGARISGTEAFF	TGCAGCGCAGGACAGGGGGCGAGGATAAGTGGGACTGAAGCTTTCTTT
TRBJ1-1	TRBD1	-	14	TRBV6-6	CASSWDRGGTEAFF	TGTGCCAGCAGTTGGGACAGGGGGGGGACTGAAGCTTTCTTT
TRBJ2-3	TRBD2	-	15	TRBV6-5	CASSLAGGPADTQYF	TGTGCCAGCAGTTTAGCGGGGGGGCCGGCAGATACGCAGTATTTT
TRBJ1-1	-	-	14	TRBV19	CASSIGGRGTEAFF	TGTGCCAGTAGTATAGGGGGGAGGGGGACTGAAGCTTTCTTT
TRBJ1-4	TRBD1	-	18	TRBV13	CASSSISDWTGLNEKLFF	TGTGCCAGCAGCTCGATATCGGACTGGACAGGCCTTAATGAAAAACTGTTTTTT
TRBJ2-6	-	-	18	TRBV2	CASMWQGHSSLGANVLTF	TGTGCCAGCATGTGGCAGGGGCATTCCTCTCTGGGGGCCAACGTCCTGACTTTC
TRBJ1-5	TRBD1	-	14	TRBV18	CASSLGQGNQPQHF	TGTGCCAGCTCACTTGGACAGGGGAATCAGCCCCAGCATTTT
TRBJ1-1	-	-	14	TRBV6-1	CASSEARVGGEAFF	TGTGCCAGCAGTGAAGCGCGGGTGGGCGGTGAAGCTTTCTTT
TRBJ2-3	-	once	15	TRBV28	CASSSRGRDTDTQYF	TGTGCCAGCAGTTCTCGGGGTAGGGACACAGATACGCAGTATTTT
TRBJ2-2	-	-	16	TRBV4-1	CASSQEGGAGTGELFF	TGCGCCAGCAGCCAAGAAGGGGGGGCCGGCACCGGGGAGCTGTTTTTT
TRBJ2-7	TRBD2	-	13	TRBV11-2	CASSLGGVYEQYF	TGTGCCAGCAGCTTGGGGGGGGTCTACGAGCAGTACTTC
TRBJ1-1	TRBD1	-	16	TRBV7-3	CASSPGTGGGRTEAFF	TGTGCCAGCAGCCCCGGGACAGGGGGCGGTCGGACTGAAGCTTTCTTT
TRBJ1-2	-	-	14	TRBV7-8	CASSPRQDPYGYTF	TGTGCCAGCAGCCCCCGACAGGACCCCTATGGCTACACCTTC
TRBJ2-7	-	-	13	TRBV6-5	CASSLGQIYEQYF	TGTGCCAGCAGCCTCGGACAGATCTACGAGCAGTACTTC
TRBJ1-5	TRBD1	-	14	TRBV27	CASSFTGGFQPQHF	TGTGCCAGCAGTTTCACAGGGGGCTTTCAGCCCCAGCATTTT
TRBJ1-2	-	-	13	TRBV3-1/TRBV3-2	CASSLEVNYGYTF	TGTGCCAGCAGCCTTGAGGTTAACTATGGCTACACCTTC
TRBJ2-2	TRBD2	once	18	TRBV5-1	CASSLVGLAGVNTGELFF	TGCGCCAGCAGCTTGGTTGGACTAGCGGGGGTTAACACCGGGGAGCTGTTTTTT
TRBJ2-2	TRBD1	-	14	TRBV19	CASSIVGGPGELFF	TGTGCCAGTAGTATAGTAGGGGGCCCCGGGGAGCTGTTTTTT
TRBJ2-7	-	once	10	TRBV20-1	CSASSHEQYF	TGCAGTGCTAGTAGCCACGAGCAGTACTTC
TRBJ1-1	TRBD1	-	14	TRBV6-5	CASSPRTGTTEAFF	TGTGCCAGCAGCCCCAGGACAGGAACAACTGAAGCTTTCTTT
TRBJ1-2	TRBD1	-	15	TRBV5-1	CASSRTGQGARGYTF	TGCGCCAGCAGCCGAACGGGACAGGGGGCGCGAGGCTACACCTTC
TRBJ1-2	-	-	14	TRBV27	CASSLGGSNYGYTF	TGTGCCAGCAGTTTAGGGGGGTCCAACTATGGCTACACCTTC
TRBJ2-1	-	-	13	TRBV28	CASSSGAYNEQFF	TGTGCCAGCAGTAGTGGAGCCTACAATGAGCAGTTCTTC
TRBJ2-1	TRBD1	-	16	TRBV5-4	CASSRDRITLNNEQFF	TGTGCCAGCAGTCGGGACAGGATAACACTCAACAATGAGCAGTTCTTC
TRBJ1-2	-	-	15	TRBV15	CATSTLGGRSWGYTF	TGTGCCACCAGCACCCTGGGGGGACGGTCCTGGGGCTACACCTTC
TRBJ2-1	TRBD2	-	17	TRBV4-2	CASSQEATSLSYNEQFF	TGTGCCAGCAGCCAAGAAGCGACTAGCCTTTCCTACAATGAGCAGTTCTTC
TRBJ2-5	TRBD2	-	13	TRBV12-3/TRBV12-4	CASSFSGGETQYF	TGTGCCAGCAGTTTTTCGGGGGGAGAGACCCAGTACTTC
TRBJ2-5	-	-	14	TRBV5-4	CASSPTGGQETQYF	TGTGCCAGCAGCCCAACAGGTGGACAAGAGACCCAGTACTTC
TRBJ1-4	-	-	14	TRBV7-9	CASSFSGAGDKLFF	TGTGCCAGCAGCTTTAGCGGGGCCGGGGACAAACTGTTTTTT